The clone carrying this T cell receptor (beta chain) was counted once. Its antigen is still unknown. The source of the sample is a study of CD8+ T cells in alopecia areata. Findings and limits, study-wide: Clonality exceeded that of normal scalp in lesional scalp, most notably in alopecia totalis/universalis. With patients, TCR sharing proved less clear than in mice, a difference possibly related to HLA.

cDNA reverse transcribed from extracted RNA served as the sequencing template. Libraries were prepared by immunoSEQ multiplex PCR; TCRdb keeps only in-frame clonotypes and omits some of them. The sample contains 8,000 or so clones, about two thirds of which appear only once. The CD4+ cells of about five biomarker-study patients went through sorting. This sorting yielded CD25+CD127- cells. Samples from alopecia areata patients were lesional scalp punch biopsies and peripheral blood. Cell sorting on a FACSAria was used to separate CD4+ and CD8+ T cells from the PBMCs. Sequencing input: CD4+ Tregs sorted from blood. The sequence derives from a human donor with alopecia areata.

The CDR3 DNA reads as TGTGCCAGCAGTTTAATGGGAGGGGGTCGACGGACCCAGTACTTC. Translating gives CASSLMGGGRRTQYF. The rearrangement joins TRBV28 to TRBJ2-5; tentatively, D is TRBD2 (7 bases). With 2 bases removed from V and 7 bases from J, the gap between germline ends came to 17 bases. CDR1 is MDHEN and CDR2 is SYDVKM in the germline V gene. The CDR3 is 15 amino acids. Looking up the rest from reference TRBV28 and TRBJ2-5 gives the full variable domain: DVKVTQSSRYLVKRTGEKVFLECVQDMDHENMFWYRQDPGLGLRLIYFSYDVKMKEKGDIPEGYSVSREKKERFSLILESASTNQTSMYLCASSLMGGGRRTQYFGPGTRLLVL.